Listed below are T cell receptor beta chains from one sample, sequenced in a study of blood T cell repertoires in COVID-19. Measured with immunoSEQ multiplex PCR; TCRdb has only the in-frame clones, and not every one. The table has around 310,000 clones, over 75% seen once. The sample comprised peripheral blood. These receptors all come from a woman younger than 45 with COVID-19, enrolled during active disease. Each CDR3 is given with its conserved first and last residue. D genes are given only for firm matches. Only part of the rows carry a size: once, few, many, or a class if the clone is expanded.

abundance: NA
v_gene: TRBV19
d_gene: NA
j_gene: TRBJ1-1
CDR3aa: CASRVGREGLNTEAFF
CDR3nt: TGTGCCAGTAGAGTCGGCAGGGAGGGTCTGAACACTGAAGCTTTCTTT

abundance: once
v_gene: TRBV10-1
d_gene: NA
j_gene: TRBJ1-1
CDR3aa: CASAWGPNTEAFF
CDR3nt: TGCGCCAGTGCATGGGGCCCGAACACTGAAGCTTTCTTT

abundance: NA
v_gene: TRBV2
d_gene: TRBD1
j_gene: TRBJ1-5
CDR3aa: CASSVDRGNQPQHF
CDR3nt: TGTGCCAGCAGCGTTGACAGGGGCAATCAGCCCCAGCATTTT

abundance: NA
v_gene: TRBV5-1
d_gene: TRBD2
j_gene: TRBJ2-2
CDR3aa: CASNLAGGRGTGELFF
CDR3nt: TGCGCCAGCAACCTAGCGGGAGGGCGTGGCACCGGGGAGCTGTTTTTT

abundance: NA
v_gene: TRBV6-6
d_gene: TRBD2
j_gene: TRBJ2-3
CDR3aa: CASSPGGGMGRLEGADTQYF
CDR3nt: TGTGCCAGCAGTCCCGGCGGGGGAATGGGAAGGCTAGAGGGCGCAGATACGCAGTATTTT

abundance: NA
v_gene: TRBV7-3
d_gene: NA
j_gene: TRBJ2-3
CDR3aa: CASSQGGAGGGGTQYF
CDR3nt: TGTGCCAGCAGTCAAGGCGGGGCAGGGGGAGGAGGTACGCAGTATTTT

abundance: NA
v_gene: TRBV7-2
d_gene: NA
j_gene: TRBJ2-7
CDR3aa: CASSLVRGLTYEQYF
CDR3nt: TGTGCCAGCAGCTTAGTCAGAGGACTAACTTACGAGCAGTACTTC

abundance: NA
v_gene: TRBV27
d_gene: NA
j_gene: TRBJ1-5
CDR3aa: CASSLIAGRGTQPQHF
CDR3nt: TGTGCCAGCAGTTTAATCGCAGGGCGGGGGACTCAGCCCCAGCATTTT

abundance: NA
v_gene: TRBV7-9
d_gene: NA
j_gene: TRBJ2-7
CDR3aa: CASSFEAYEQYF
CDR3nt: TGTGCCAGCAGCTTCGAGGCGTACGAGCAGTACTTC

abundance: NA
v_gene: TRBV29-1
d_gene: NA
j_gene: TRBJ2-1
CDR3aa: CSVEDGGSSYNEQFF
CDR3nt: TGCAGCGTTGAAGATGGGGGGAGCTCCTACAATGAGCAGTTCTTC

abundance: NA
v_gene: TRBV28
d_gene: NA
j_gene: TRBJ1-4
CDR3aa: CASSLVWGGTEKLFF
CDR3nt: TGTGCCAGCAGTTTAGTATGGGGGGGAACTGAAAAACTGTTTTTT

abundance: NA
v_gene: TRBV24-1
d_gene: NA
j_gene: TRBJ2-1
CDR3aa: CATSDELGTRGANEQFF
CDR3nt: TGTGCCACCAGTGATGAGTTGGGGACCCGCGGGGCCAATGAGCAGTTCTTC

abundance: NA
v_gene: TRBV6-1
d_gene: NA
j_gene: TRBJ1-2
CDR3aa: CASSDPGGPNYGYTF
CDR3nt: TGTGCCAGCAGTGACCCGGGGGGGCCAAACTATGGCTACACCTTC

abundance: once
v_gene: TRBV27
d_gene: TRBD1
j_gene: TRBJ1-2
CDR3aa: CASSPDRPNYGYTF
CDR3nt: TGTGCCAGCAGTCCGGACAGGCCAAACTATGGCTACACCTTC

abundance: NA
v_gene: TRBV5-1
d_gene: TRBD1
j_gene: TRBJ2-3
CDR3aa: CASSSGTGEQDTQYF
CDR3nt: TGCGCCAGCAGCTCCGGGACAGGGGAACAAGATACGCAGTATTTT

abundance: NA
v_gene: TRBV9
d_gene: TRBD2
j_gene: TRBJ2-5
CDR3aa: CASSVGTSGPQETQYF
CDR3nt: TGTGCCAGCAGCGTAGGGACTAGCGGGCCCCAGGAGACCCAGTACTTC

abundance: NA
v_gene: TRBV10-1
d_gene: TRBD1
j_gene: TRBJ1-2
CDR3aa: CASSLDRVGYTF
CDR3nt: TGCGCCAGCAGCCTGGACAGGGTGGGCTACACCTTC

abundance: NA
v_gene: TRBV28
d_gene: TRBD1
j_gene: TRBJ1-2
CDR3aa: CASRRSQGRYGYTF
CDR3nt: TGTGCCAGCAGACGATCACAGGGGCGCTATGGCTACACCTTC

abundance: NA
v_gene: TRBV5-1
d_gene: NA
j_gene: TRBJ1-4
CDR3aa: CASSLGATSTNEKLFF
CDR3nt: TGCGCCAGCAGCTTGGGTGCCACTTCAACTAATGAAAAACTGTTTTTT

abundance: NA
v_gene: TRBV5-1
d_gene: TRBD1
j_gene: TRBJ1-1
CDR3aa: CASSPAGGTEAFF
CDR3nt: TGCGCCAGCAGCCCGGCAGGGGGGACTGAAGCTTTCTTT

abundance: NA
v_gene: TRBV5-1
d_gene: NA
j_gene: TRBJ1-6
CDR3aa: CASSLGAGSPLHF
CDR3nt: TGCGCCAGCAGCTTGGGCGCAGGATCACCCCTCCACTTT

abundance: NA
v_gene: TRBV6-4
d_gene: NA
j_gene: TRBJ2-3
CDR3aa: CASSDSEGGTDTQYF
CDR3nt: TGTGCCAGCAGTGACTCCGAGGGAGGCACAGATACGCAGTATTTT

abundance: once
v_gene: TRBV29-1
d_gene: NA
j_gene: TRBJ2-2
CDR3aa: CSVGSLGGGELFF
CDR3nt: TGCAGCGTTGGGAGCCTAGGAGGCGGGGAGCTGTTTTTT

abundance: NA
v_gene: TRBV5-6
d_gene: TRBD1
j_gene: TRBJ2-3
CDR3aa: CASSPGQGTQYF
CDR3nt: TGTGCCAGCAGCCCCGGACAGGGAACGCAGTATTTT

abundance: NA
v_gene: TRBV7-2
d_gene: TRBD2
j_gene: TRBJ2-7
CDR3aa: CASSLSAGVYEQYF
CDR3nt: TGTGCCAGCAGCTTATCGGCGGGAGTGTACGAGCAGTACTTC

abundance: NA
v_gene: TRBV6-2/TRBV6-3
d_gene: NA
j_gene: TRBJ1-3
CDR3aa: CASSLNSGNTIYF
CDR3nt: TGTGCCAGCAGCCTCAACTCTGGAAACACCATATATTTT

abundance: NA
v_gene: TRBV9
d_gene: NA
j_gene: TRBJ1-1
CDR3aa: CASSVAQGLNTEAFF
CDR3nt: TGTGCCAGCAGCGTAGCCCAGGGGCTGAACACTGAAGCTTTCTTT

abundance: NA
v_gene: TRBV9
d_gene: TRBD1
j_gene: TRBJ2-2
CDR3aa: CASSPDRWNTGELFF
CDR3nt: TGTGCCAGCAGCCCGGACAGGTGGAACACCGGGGAGCTGTTTTTT

abundance: NA
v_gene: TRBV19
d_gene: NA
j_gene: TRBJ2-7
CDR3aa: CASSIGGLGYEQYF
CDR3nt: TGTGCCAGTAGTATAGGGGGACTCGGCTACGAGCAGTACTTC

abundance: NA
v_gene: TRBV9
d_gene: TRBD1
j_gene: TRBJ1-2
CDR3aa: CASSASRDRGYYGYTF
CDR3nt: TGTGCCAGCAGCGCGTCCCGGGACAGGGGTTACTATGGCTACACCTTC

abundance: few
v_gene: TRBV5-4
d_gene: TRBD1
j_gene: TRBJ2-7
CDR3aa: CASSSRDSNYEQYF
CDR3nt: TGTGCCAGCAGCTCCCGGGACAGCAACTACGAGCAGTACTTC

abundance: NA
v_gene: TRBV9
d_gene: NA
j_gene: TRBJ2-1
CDR3aa: CASSVGPSRVFSYNEQFF
CDR3nt: TGTGCCAGCAGCGTAGGACCCTCTAGAGTGTTCTCCTACAATGAGCAGTTCTTC

abundance: NA
v_gene: TRBV5-1
d_gene: TRBD2
j_gene: TRBJ2-5
CDR3aa: CASSLGASGQETQYF
CDR3nt: TGCGCCAGCAGCTTGGGAGCTAGCGGCCAAGAGACCCAGTACTTC

abundance: NA
v_gene: TRBV6-1
d_gene: TRBD1
j_gene: TRBJ1-3
CDR3aa: CASSAGSGGWTGNTIYF
CDR3nt: TGTGCCAGCAGTGCAGGGTCAGGGGGCTGGACTGGAAACACCATATATTTT

abundance: NA
v_gene: TRBV24-1
d_gene: NA
j_gene: TRBJ1-1
CDR3aa: CATRGSMNTEAFF
CDR3nt: TGTGCCACCAGGGGCAGCATGAACACTGAAGCTTTCTTT

abundance: NA
v_gene: TRBV28
d_gene: TRBD1
j_gene: TRBJ1-4
CDR3aa: CASSLFPGGTNEKLFF
CDR3nt: TGTGCCAGCAGTTTATTCCCAGGGGGAACTAATGAAAAACTGTTTTTT

abundance: NA
v_gene: TRBV2
d_gene: NA
j_gene: TRBJ2-7
CDR3aa: CASSEASGTYEQYF
CDR3nt: TGTGCCAGCAGTGAAGCTAGCGGAACCTACGAGCAGTACTTC

abundance: NA
v_gene: TRBV6-5
d_gene: NA
j_gene: TRBJ1-4
CDR3aa: CASSYSGSGAREKLFF
CDR3nt: TGTGCCAGCAGTTACTCGGGGTCAGGGGCGAGGGAAAAACTGTTTTTT

abundance: NA
v_gene: TRBV4-2
d_gene: TRBD2
j_gene: TRBJ2-1
CDR3aa: CASSQDEREVHNEQFF
CDR3nt: TGTGCCAGCAGCCAAGATGAACGGGAGGTGCACAATGAGCAGTTCTTC

abundance: NA
v_gene: TRBV30
d_gene: TRBD1
j_gene: TRBJ1-4
CDR3aa: CAWSARGFEKLFF
CDR3nt: TGTGCCTGGAGTGCCAGGGGGTTTGAAAAACTGTTTTTT

abundance: NA
v_gene: TRBV10-1
d_gene: TRBD1
j_gene: TRBJ2-7
CDR3aa: CASSQMTGNEQYF
CDR3nt: TGCGCCAGCAGCCAAATGACAGGGAACGAGCAGTACTTC